The rows below give T cell receptor beta chains drawn from one sample of a study of T cell responses to AZD1222 COVID-19 vaccine. The protocol was immunoSEQ multiplex PCR, while the TCRdb copy is restricted to in-frame clones and leaves out a portion. The sample has under 200,000 clones, 87% seen once. This specimen consisted of peripheral blood, obtained 28 days after the second AZD1222 dose. The receptors originated from an adult who received the AZD1222 COVID-19 vaccine. CDR3s include the opening cysteine and the closing phenylalanine or tryptophan. Fields, in order: clone size, D gene, J gene, V gene, CDR3 protein, CDR3 DNA. The D gene is left open where the match is weak. Clone size, where shown, is once, few, many, or a class for clones that have expanded.

once . TRBJ1-1 TRBV10-2 CASSDTGANTEAFF TGCGCCAGCAGTGATACCGGGGCGAACACTGAAGCTTTCTTT
. TRBD1 TRBJ1-1 TRBV19 CASSPAGGMNTEAFF TGTGCCAGTAGTCCGGCAGGGGGTATGAACACTGAAGCTTTCTTT
once . TRBJ2-7 TRBV9 CASSPGPAYEQYF TGTGCCAGCAGCCCGGGACCTGCCTACGAGCAGTACTTC
. . TRBJ1-1 TRBV9 CASTKGGGPTEAFF TGTGCCAGCACCAAGGGGGGGGGCCCCACTGAAGCTTTCTTT
. . TRBJ1-1 TRBV23-1 CASTMGGGSTEAFF TGCGCCAGCACCATGGGGGGAGGCAGCACTGAAGCTTTCTTT
once . TRBJ1-5 TRBV2 CASTRRGGGNQPQHF TGTGCCAGCACTAGAAGGGGAGGGGGCAATCAGCCCCAGCATTTT
. . TRBJ1-5 TRBV19 CASSMSGGQPQHF TGTGCCAGTAGTATGTCAGGAGGGCAGCCCCAGCATTTT
. . TRBJ1-1 TRBV7-2 CASSLVTLNTEAFF TGTGCCAGCAGCTTAGTGACCTTGAACACTGAAGCTTTCTTT
. TRBD2 TRBJ2-1 TRBV29-1 CSVGTSGGPGGSYNEQFF TGCAGCGTTGGAACTAGCGGGGGGCCTGGGGGATCCTACAATGAGCAGTTCTTC
. . TRBJ2-7 TRBV2 CASRQDLISYEQYF TGTGCCAGCAGACAGGATCTAATCTCCTACGAGCAGTACTTC
once . TRBJ1-2 TRBV10-1 CASSATTGAQGYTF TGCGCCAGCAGCGCAACGACAGGAGCACAGGGCTACACCTTC
. . TRBJ1-5 TRBV5-1 CASSLEGVGGQPQHF TGCGCCAGCAGCTTGGAGGGGGTGGGTGGTCAGCCCCAGCATTTT
few . TRBJ1-1 TRBV11-2 CASSLARNTEAFF TGTGCCAGCAGCTTAGCAAGGAACACTGAAGCTTTCTTT
. . TRBJ2-1 TRBV7-2 CASSLVQGHRNEQFF TGTGCCAGCAGCTTAGTACAGGGTCATCGGAATGAGCAGTTCTTC
. . TRBJ2-7 TRBV27 CASSLRLGLSAEQYF TGTGCCAGCAGTTTAAGGTTGGGTTTATCGGCCGAGCAGTACTTC
. . TRBJ1-2 TRBV2 CASSPQSVGYTF TGTGCCAGCAGTCCCCAGTCGGTTGGCTACACCTTC
. . TRBJ1-5 TRBV4-1 CASKPGYTGPLGQPQHF TGCGCCAGCAAGCCCGGATATACTGGTCCCCTGGGGCAGCCCCAGCATTTT
. . TRBJ1-2 TRBV18 CASSPPRAGPAMAYTF TGTGCCAGCTCACCACCGAGGGCAGGGCCCGCTATGGCCTACACCTTC
. . TRBJ1-2 TRBV11-2 CASSSPRRGRKQGNYGYTF TGTGCCAGCAGCTCCCCCCGTCGCGGCCGAAAACAGGGCAACTATGGCTACACCTTC
. . TRBJ1-4 TRBV4-1 CASSQASDSGVKLFF TGCGCCAGCAGTCAAGCGAGCGACTCCGGGGTAAAACTGTTTTTT
. TRBD1 TRBJ1-5 TRBV2 CASSEDRGLYSNQPQHF TGTGCCAGCAGTGAAGACAGGGGACTTTATAGCAATCAGCCCCAGCATTTT
. . TRBJ2-3 TRBV7-6 CASSLVLSGADTQYF TGTGCCAGCAGCTTAGTATTATCAGGGGCAGATACGCAGTATTTT
. . TRBJ1-1 TRBV4-1 CASSQRVGAFEAFF TGCGCCAGCAGCCAAAGGGTGGGGGCGTTTGAAGCTTTCTTT
. . TRBJ2-5 TRBV15 CATSRDRGAGETQYF TGTGCCACCAGCAGAGATCGGGGGGCCGGAGAGACCCAGTACTTC
. . TRBJ1-2 TRBV12-1 CASSLQGGGHYGYTF TGTGCCAGCAGCTTACAAGGGGGGGGGCACTATGGCTACACCTTC
. . TRBJ2-7 TRBV5-1 CASRGSSYEQYF TGCGCCAGCAGAGGGAGCTCCTACGAGCAGTACTTC
. TRBD2 TRBJ2-1 TRBV19 CASSSGGTYNEQFF TGTGCCAGTAGTAGCGGGGGGACTTACAATGAGCAGTTCTTC
once . TRBJ2-5 TRBV3-1/TRBV3-2 CASSQGGTFERTQYF TGTGCCAGCAGCCAAGGGGGGACATTCGAACGGACCCAGTACTTC
. . TRBJ1-1 TRBV7-8 CASSSGTRVMRNTEAFF TGTGCCAGCAGCTCCGGGACAAGGGTAATGAGGAACACTGAAGCTTTCTTT
. . TRBJ1-6 TRBV4-1 CASSQGEVRGWNSPLHF TGCGCCAGCAGCCAAGGCGAGGTCCGGGGTTGGAATTCACCCCTCCACTTT
. TRBD1 TRBJ1-5 TRBV12-3/TRBV12-4 CASRRTGNQPQHF TGTGCCAGCAGAAGGACAGGGAATCAGCCCCAGCATTTT
few TRBD1 TRBJ1-1 TRBV13 CASSGGQGPSLNTEAFF TGTGCCAGCAGCGGGGGACAGGGACCCAGCTTGAACACTGAAGCTTTCTTT
. . TRBJ2-3 TRBV12-5 CASGFAGTTDTQYF TGTGCTAGTGGTTTTGCAGGGACCACAGATACGCAGTATTTT
. . TRBJ1-2 TRBV4-1 CASSQVSTANYGYTF TGCGCCAGCAGCCAAGTAAGCACAGCTAACTATGGCTACACCTTC
. . TRBJ1-2 TRBV4-1 CASSQEPYGYTF TGCGCCAGCAGCCAAGAGCCATATGGCTACACCTTC
. . TRBJ2-7 TRBV4-1 CASSYPGVSSSYEQYF TGCGCCAGTTCCTACCCGGGGGTCTCGAGCTCCTACGAGCAGTACTTC
. . TRBJ1-2 TRBV27 CASSFSRGLDYGYTF TGTGCCAGCAGTTTCTCCAGGGGACTCGACTATGGCTACACCTTC
few TRBD1 TRBJ1-6 TRBV4-3 CASSTDRDSPLHF TGCGCCAGCAGCACGGACAGGGATTCACCCCTCCACTTT
. . TRBJ1-1 TRBV7-9 CASSLGGVEAFF TGTGCCAGCAGCTTAGGCGGTGTTGAAGCTTTCTTT
. . TRBJ2-7 TRBV5-5 CASSNIPGAVYEQYF TGTGCCAGCAGCAACATCCCAGGGGCTGTTTACGAGCAGTACTTC
. . TRBJ1-1 TRBV1 CTSSHPLPRGRGNTEAFF TGCACCAGCAGCCATCCTCTCCCCCGGGGCCGAGGGAACACTGAAGCTTTCTTT
. . TRBJ2-1 TRBV11-2 CASSLWRVGNYNEQFF TGTGCCAGCAGCTTATGGAGGGTTGGGAACTACAATGAGCAGTTCTTC
. TRBD1 TRBJ2-7 TRBV6-5 CASSFQTGAYEQYF TGTGCCAGCAGTTTCCAGACAGGGGCCTACGAGCAGTACTTC
. TRBD1 TRBJ2-2 TRBV7-2 CASGRQGGGELFF TGTGCCAGCGGTAGACAGGGTGGGGGGGAGCTGTTTTTT
. TRBD1 TRBJ1-1 TRBV4-1 CASSRLFGQGSGTEAFF TGCGCCAGCAGCCGCCTCTTCGGACAGGGGTCGGGCACTGAAGCTTTCTTT
. TRBD1 TRBJ2-2 TRBV7-8 CASSGMDRGGTGELFF TGTGCCAGCAGCGGGATGGACAGGGGCGGAACCGGGGAGCTGTTTTTT
. . TRBJ1-1 TRBV19 CASSPVPGYTEAFF TGTGCCAGTAGCCCCGTCCCGGGGTACACTGAAGCTTTCTTT
. TRBD1 TRBJ1-6 TRBV27 CASRGRGQGFNSPLHF TGTGCCAGCAGGGGGCGTGGACAGGGTTTCAATTCACCCCTCCACTTT
once . TRBJ1-4 TRBV9 CASSGLGEKLFF TGTGCCAGCTCAGGGTTGGGTGAAAAACTGTTTTTT
. . TRBJ1-1 TRBV19 CASTSFSAEPSNTEAFF TGTGCCAGTACCAGTTTCTCCGCAGAACCTTCGAACACTGAAGCTTTCTTT
few . TRBJ1-2 TRBV27 CASSLTEHYGYTF TGTGCCAGCAGTTTGACAGAACACTATGGCTACACCTTC
. . TRBJ1-2 TRBV29-1 CSVDRTEGDGYTF TGCAGCGTGGATAGGACAGAGGGGGATGGCTACACCTTC
. TRBD1 TRBJ1-2 TRBV4-1 CASSQDRGQFYGYTF TGCGCCAGCAGCCAAGATCGGGGACAGTTCTATGGCTACACCTTC
. TRBD1 TRBJ2-7 TRBV6-4 CASSDLVGDRGGEQYF TGTGCCAGCAGTGACTTGGTGGGGGACAGGGGCGGCGAGCAGTACTTC
. . TRBJ2-5 TRBV12-3/TRBV12-4 CASSLRPEGTQYF TGTGCCAGCAGTCTACGGCCAGAAGGGACCCAGTACTTC
few . TRBJ1-1 TRBV2 CASTHTSLPEAFF TGTGCCAGCACTCACACCTCCTTGCCTGAAGCTTTCTTT
few . TRBJ1-5 TRBV3-1/TRBV3-2 CASSQNSVDEPYSNQPQHF TGTGCCAGCAGCCAAAACAGTGTCGATGAGCCCTATAGCAATCAGCCCCAGCATTTT
. TRBD1 TRBJ1-1 TRBV28 CASSHQGGETEAFF TGTGCCAGCAGCCACCAGGGGGGAGAGACTGAAGCTTTCTTT